This T cell receptor beta chain was profiled in a study of T cell clones after liver transplantation. On the study more broadly: Samples came from ITN030ST, which attempted immunosuppression withdrawal within 2 years of liver transplantation. The study, taken as a whole, reports: A significant post-transplant drop in circulating graft-donor-reactive CD4 TCRbeta sequences occurred in most of the 8 subjects.

On this clone itself: The antigen remains unidentified.

Method: immunoSEQ multiplex PCR; TCRdb's copy keeps in-frame clones and lacks some. This table has 49,000 or so clones, roughly 70% appearing once. The CDR3 consists of 16 residues. V lost 5 bases and J lost 2; bases outside the gene matches: 8. Germline V gives CDR1 LNHDA, CDR2 SQIVND (reference sequence). The sample was CD4+ T cells from blood, taken roughly 56 months after liver transplant. This clonotype was obtained from a human patient who received a liver transplant. Some T cells could come from the graft donor. V and J are TRBV19 and TRBJ1-3; 8 nucleotides match TRBD1. The CDR3 nucleotides are TGTGCCAGTAGTCTTCAGGGGGCAACGACTGGAAACACCATATATTTT. Protein: CASSLQGATTGNTIYF.